The next 22 T cell receptor beta chains were all read from a single sample in a study of cytomegalovirus exposure and HLA in healthy donors. The PCR employed 60 Vbeta primers together with 13 Jbeta primers. The repertoire was sequenced with immunoSEQ multiplex PCR; TCRdb's copy has only in-frame clones and lacks some. The data hold around 190,000 clones, with about 90% observed a single time. What was sequenced was PBMCs. These receptors were obtained from a boy between 2 and 15 years old in good health and CMV-seronegative.

The gene calls are TRBV6-1 and TRBJ2-2; 9 nucleotides line up with TRBD2. The germline gives CDR1 MNHNS, CDR2 SASEGT. With 6 bases clipped from V and 3 bases from J, the junction kept 2 bases outside the gene matches. This CDR3 is 14 amino acids long. The CDR3 DNA sequence: TGTGCCAGCAGCCTAGCGGGGCACACCGGGGAGCTGTTTTTT. As protein: CASSLAGHTGELFF.

The chain is built from TRBV6-1 and TRBJ2-3, with 11 bases that match TRBD2. The junction had 9 bases not matched to a gene; V was cut back by 6 bases and J by 7 bases. Germline V gene lookup returns CDR1 MNHNS and CDR2 SASEGT. CDR3 length equals 15 residues. CDR3 sequence (DNA): TGTGCCAGCAGGAAAGAGCTAGCGGGAGGTTATACGCAGTATTTT. Protein sequence: CASRKELAGGYTQYF.

CDR3 DNA: TGTGCCATCAGTTCGGGACAGTATAATTCACCCCTCCACTTT. Its protein is CAISSGQYNSPLHF. The rearrangement links TRBV10-3 to TRBJ1-6, with 7 bases identical to TRBD1. V shed 5 bases, J shed 4 bases, and the junction held 2 bases outside the gene matches. The germline gives CDR1 ENHRY, CDR2 SYGVKD. The CDR3 spans 14 residues.

The chain carries TRBV6-6 and TRBJ1-1; 7 positions agree with TRBD1. There are 15 residues in the CDR3. Germline trimming cut 5 bases from V and 2 bases from J; bases unmatched to any gene: 8. The germline gives CDR1 MNHNY, CDR2 SVGAGI (reference sequence). The CDR3 DNA is TGTGCCAGCAGTCCCCGACAGGGAACTAACACTGAAGCTTTCTTT. Its protein product is CASSPRQGTNTEAFF.

The CDR3 DNA is TGTGCCAGCAGCCGAATAGGGGCCCCATGTAATTGCGATCAGCCCCAGCATTTT. This gives the protein CASSRIGAPCNCDQPQHF. The chain links TRBV21-1 to TRBJ1-5; TRBD1, the D gene given by the table, was not confirmed from the DNA. TRBV21-1 is a known pseudogene. CDR3 length equals 18 residues.

This clone showed up just a few times. This chain joins TRBV5-1 and TRBJ2-1; the D is unclear. Germline CDR1 SGHRS, CDR2 YFSETQ. The length of the CDR3 is 14 residues. V was shortened by 2 bases and J by 3 bases, with 9 bases between the two germline ends. The CDR3 DNA is TGCGCCAGCAGCTTAAACAGAAACTACAATGAGCAGTTCTTC. Translating it yields CASSLNRNYNEQFF.

CDR3 protein: CASSSLQGTYEQYF. The CDR3 nucleotides read TGTGCCAGCAGCTCGCTACAGGGGACCTACGAGCAGTACTTC. V and J are TRBV7-6 and TRBJ2-7; TRBD1 agrees at 7 bases. Germline values: CDR1 SGHVS, CDR2 FNYEAQ. The junction had 5 bases not matched to a gene; V was cut back by 4 bases and J by 2 bases. This CDR3 has 14 residues.

V usage is TRBV29-1 and J usage is TRBJ1-1, with 10 bases that match TRBD1. Germline-derived CDR1 and CDR2 are SQVTM and ANQGSEA. The CDR3 has 14 amino acids. The J segment lost 5 bases and the V segment lost 5 bases, leaving 8 bases of the junction unmatched. The CDR3 DNA follows: TGCAGCGTTCCCAGACAGGGGGCGCGAACTGAAGCTTTCTTT. This translates into CSVPRQGARTEAFF.

DNA of the CDR3: TGTGCCAGCACCAGTCTACAGGGTAGCACTGAAGCTTTCTTT. Its protein product is CASTSLQGSTEAFF. The chain uses TRBV6-5 and TRBJ1-1; the D gene is possibly TRBD1 (6 bases). The length of the CDR3 is 14 residues. The germline V gene has CDR1 MNHEY and CDR2 SVGAGI. V lost 7 bases, J lost 4 bases, and 16 bases lay in between.

The chain is built from TRBV11-3 and TRBJ2-5, with 8 bases lining up with TRBD1. The CDR3 loop spans 13 amino acids. Germline CDR1 SGHNT, CDR2 YENEEA. The trim removed 5 bases at V and 2 bases at J, leaving 1 base unmatched. Written as DNA, the CDR3 is TGTGCCAGCAGCCGGGACAGGCAAGAGACCCAGTACTTC. Its protein is CASSRDRQETQYF.

On this clone: This sample includes further DNA sequences coding for the same CDR3. The chain uses TRBV19 and TRBJ2-7; possibly TRBD1 for D (6 bases). The germline gives CDR1 LNHDA, CDR2 SQIVND (reference sequence). Deletions cut 6 bases from V and 0 bases from J, with 9 bases between. This CDR3 spans 13 amino acids. CDR3 DNA: TGTGCCAGTAGCTTGGACAGCTCCTACGAGCAGTACTTC. This codes for CASSLDSSYEQYF. The whole variable domain, filled in from reference TRBV19 and TRBJ2-7, reads DGGITQSPKYLFRKEGQNVTLSCEQNLNHDAMYWYRQDPGQGLRLIYYSQIVNDFQKGDIAEGYSVSREKKESFPLTVTSAQKNPTAFYLCASSLDSSYEQYFGPGTRLTVT.

The genes are TRBV28 and TRBJ2-2, with 9 bases aligning to TRBD1. V lost 7 bases and J lost 4; bases outside the gene matches: 13. The CDR3 is made up of 17 amino acids. Germline CDR1 MDHEN, CDR2 SYDVKM. The CDR3 loop reads CASTLFVGTGSTGELFF. The CDR3 DNA sequence: TGTGCCAGCACCCTGTTCGTCGGGACAGGGAGCACCGGGGAGCTGTTTTTT.

V usage is TRBV9 and J usage is TRBJ2-2, with 7 positions matching TRBD2. The CDR3 extends over 15 amino acids. CDR1 is SGDLS and CDR2 is YYNGEE in the germline V gene. Trimming cost V 3 bases and J 7 bases; bases outside gene matches: 9. The DNA of the CDR3 is TGTGCCAGCAGCGGGACTAGGCTGGAACTCGGGGAGCTGTTTTTT. It translates to CASSGTRLELGELFF.

The V gene is TRBV27, the J gene TRBJ1-1; D is possibly TRBD1 (5 bases). Between the trimmed V and J ends, which lost 6 bases and 3 bases, there was a span of 14 bases. Germline values: CDR1 MNHEY, CDR2 SMNVEV (reference sequence). CDR3 length equals 14 residues. The CDR3 DNA is TGTGCCAGCAGAACCCTGACAGTTCACACTGAAGCTTTCTTT. Protein sequence: CASRTLTVHTEAFF.

The chain combines TRBV9 with TRBJ2-3; the match to TRBD2 covers 7 bases. Germline trimming cut 4 bases from V and 1 base from J; bases unmatched to any gene: 9. CDR1 and CDR2 from the germline V gene are SGDLS and YYNGEE. This CDR3 comprises 16 residues. CDR3 DNA sequence: TGTGCCAGCAGCCCGTCTGGTGCGGGGGGCACAGATACGCAGTATTTT. Its protein product is CASSPSGAGGTDTQYF.

This clone was recorded only once. The chain recombines TRBV27 with TRBJ2-7; weak D call: TRBD2 (5 bases). V gave up 4 bases and J gave up 3 bases, with 16 bases separating them. The germline V gene encodes CDR1 MNHEY and CDR2 SMNVEV (reference sequence). The CDR3 runs 15 residues. The CDR3 loop is CASSSMDGVIYEQYF. The CDR3 nucleotides are TGTGCCAGCAGTTCTATGGACGGGGTCATCTACGAGCAGTACTTC.

Here the CDR3 DNA reads TGCGCCAGCAGGTCCCCGACACCTGAAAAACTGTTTTTT. Protein product: CASRSPTPEKLFF. This rearrangement joins TRBV4-1 to TRBJ1-4, with unresolved D. Germline V gives CDR1 MGHRA, CDR2 YSYEKL. Trimming removed 6 bases at V and 7 bases at J, with 12 bases between. The CDR3 covers 13 residues.

This chain connects TRBV4-2 to TRBJ1-5, with 7 bases lining up with TRBD1. V lost 0 bases to trimming and J lost 5 bases; unmatched junction nucleotides: 4. The CDR3 is made up of 15 amino acids. Germline CDR1 is LGHNA and CDR2 is YNFKEQ. DNA for the CDR3: TGTGCCAGCAGCCAAGAGGGAACAGGGGATCAGCCCCAGCATTTT. This encodes CASSQEGTGDQPQHF.

This chain joins TRBV27 and TRBJ1-5, with D maybe TRBD1 (5 bases). There are 14 residues in the CDR3. Germline lookup yields CDR1 MNHEY and CDR2 SMNVEV (reference sequence). V was pared by 6 bases and J by 4 bases, with 13 bases between. The CDR3 DNA reads TGTGCCAGCAGCAAGCCAGGGAGGAATCAGCCCCAGCATTTT. Its protein is CASSKPGRNQPQHF.

This clone was counted between two and nine times. This chain connects TRBV15 to TRBJ1-1; D is unresolved. This CDR3 is 13 amino acids long. The ends were cut back, 7 bases at V and 1 base at J, with 10 bases in the middle. CDR1 LNHNV and CDR2 YYDKDF come from the germline V gene (reference sequence). The CDR3 reads CATTRGPNTEAFF. The CDR3 nucleotides are TGTGCCACCACCCGAGGGCCGAACACTGAAGCTTTCTTT.

The chain joins TRBV5-1 to TRBJ1-2; TRBD1 matches at 7 bases. Germline CDR1 SGHRS, CDR2 YFSETQ. The CDR3 covers 13 residues. Trimming cost V 7 bases and J 8 bases; bases outside gene matches: 11. The CDR3 sequence is CASSSRQGEGYTF. The DNA for the CDR3 is TGCGCCAGCTCATCAAGACAGGGTGAAGGCTACACCTTC.

The chain combines TRBV10-3 with TRBJ1-1; TRBD1 matches 7 bases. The CDR3 contains 15 residues. Germline CDR1 ENHRY, CDR2 SYGVKD. The V gene end was trimmed by 2 bases and the J gene end by 1 base; junction bases not matched to a gene: 4. The DNA for the CDR3 is TGTGCCATCAGTGAGGGAGGGACAGAGAACACTGAAGCTTTCTTT. As protein: CAISEGGTENTEAFF.